This paragraph reports one T cell receptor (beta chain). Participants reported their clinical history, and cohort assignment relied on those reports. Trimming left V 1 base short and J 4 bases short, with 8 bases between. The length of the CDR3 is 14 residues. Germline CDR1 SEHNR, CDR2 FQNEAQ (reference sequence). This specimen comes from a study of blood T cell repertoires in COVID-19. Across the whole study: Sample material is recorded as cDNA or gDNA derived from T cells, B-cell-depleted T cells, or PBMCs.

TCRdb keeps only in-frame clones here, not all; method: immunoSEQ multiplex PCR. The repertoire holds hundreds of thousands of clones, with around 89% as singletons. The sequenced material came from PBMCs or T cells enriched from blood (not recorded which). This chain connects TRBV7-9 to TRBJ1-5; a possible D gene is TRBD1 (5 bases). The sequence was collected from a woman under 40 who had recovered from COVID-19. The CDR3, as DNA: TGTGCCAGCAGCTTAGTGACAGTGAATCAGCCCCAGCATTTT. Its translation is CASSLVTVNQPQHF.